The subject of this entry is one T cell receptor (beta chain). The sample belongs to a study of control samples from healthy donors and cancer patients. The protocol was immunoSEQ multiplex PCR, while the TCRdb copy is restricted to in-frame clones and leaves out a portion. In the table there are 75,000 to 90,000 clones, 85% of which are singletons. The sequenced sample was blood. This clonotype was obtained from a middle-aged woman in good health.

The CDR3 DNA reads TGTGCCAGCAGCTTAGACAGGCAGGGACTCCGCTCCTACGAGCAGTACTTC. Translating gives CASSLDRQGLRSYEQYF. V usage is TRBV7-8 and J usage is TRBJ2-7, with a possible D match to TRBD2 (6 bases). CDR1 SGHVS and CDR2 FQNEAQ come from the germline V gene. This CDR3 is built from 17 residues. V was shortened by 1 base and J by 0 bases, with 16 bases between the two germline ends. Combining the CDR3 with reference TRBV7-8 and TRBJ2-7 gives the whole variable domain GAGVSQSPRYKVAKRGQDVALRCDPISGHVSLFWYQQALGQGPEFLTYFQNEAQLDKSGLPSDRFFAERPEGSVSTLKIQRTQQEDSAVYLCASSLDRQGLRSYEQYFGPGTRLTVT.